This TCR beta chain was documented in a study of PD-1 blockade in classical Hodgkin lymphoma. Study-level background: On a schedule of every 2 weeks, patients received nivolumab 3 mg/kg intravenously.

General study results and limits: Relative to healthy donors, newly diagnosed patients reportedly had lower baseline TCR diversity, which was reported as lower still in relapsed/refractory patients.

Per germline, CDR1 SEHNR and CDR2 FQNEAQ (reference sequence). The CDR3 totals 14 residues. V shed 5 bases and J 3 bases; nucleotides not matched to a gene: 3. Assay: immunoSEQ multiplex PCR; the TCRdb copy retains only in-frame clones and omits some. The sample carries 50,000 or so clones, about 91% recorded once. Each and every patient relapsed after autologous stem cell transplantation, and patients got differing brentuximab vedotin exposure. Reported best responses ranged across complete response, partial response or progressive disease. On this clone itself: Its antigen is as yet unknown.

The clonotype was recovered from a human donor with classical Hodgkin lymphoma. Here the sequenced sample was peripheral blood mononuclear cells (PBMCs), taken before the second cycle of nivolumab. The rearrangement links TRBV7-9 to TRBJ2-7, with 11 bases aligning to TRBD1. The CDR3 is CASSPGTGGYEQYF. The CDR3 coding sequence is TGTGCCAGCAGCCCCGGGACAGGGGGCTACGAGCAGTACTTC.